Below, 32 T cell receptor beta chains from the same sample are listed, as sequenced in a study of cytotoxic CD8 clonotypes in ibrutinib-treated CLL. Clones were sequenced by immunoSEQ multiplex PCR, and TCRdb holds only the in-frame ones, with some missing. The sample carries about 76,000 clones, around four fifths recorded once. The specimen comprised PBMCs, sampled after 24 months of ibrutinib treatment. The receptors were sampled from a human donor with chronic lymphocytic leukemia.

This sequence joins TRBV28 and TRBJ2-2; 7 positions agree with TRBD1. The CDR3 runs to 15 residues. Per the germline V gene, CDR1 is MDHEN and CDR2 is SYDVKM. With 6 bases clipped from V and 1 base from J, the junction kept 5 bases outside the gene matches. The CDR3 here is CASRGPGGNTGELFF. For the CDR3, the DNA is TGTGCCAGCAGAGGACCAGGGGGGAACACCGGGGAGCTGTTTTTT. The whole variable domain, remainder taken from reference TRBV28 and TRBJ2-2, is DVKVTQSSRYLVKRTGEKVFLECVQDMDHENMFWYRQDPGLGLRLIYFSYDVKMKEKGDIPEGYSVSREKKERFSLILESASTNQTSMYLCASRGPGGNTGELFFGEGSRLTVL.

This clone was seen a few times. Its ends do not fully match the called genes, so a read error is possible. The chain recombines TRBV7-9 with TRBJ1-1; no clear D gene. CDR1 SEHNR and CDR2 FQNEAQ come from the germline V gene (reference sequence). The CDR3 covers 13 residues. CDR3 coding DNA: TGCGCCAGCAGCCCTTACAGAAACACTGAAGCTTTCTTT. Translated, it gives CASSPYRNTEAFF. Using reference TRBV7-9 and TRBJ1-1 for the parts outside the CDR3, the full variable domain is DTGVSQNPRHKITKRGQNVTFRCDPISEHNRLYWYRQTLGQGPEFLTYFQNEAQLEKSRLLSDRFSAERPKGSFSTLEIQRTEQGDSAMYLCASSPYRNTEAFFGQGTRLTVV.

This rearrangement joins TRBV7-2 to TRBJ2-1, with 7 bases matching TRBD2. Germline V gene sequence: CDR1 SGHTA, CDR2 FQGNSA. Trimming removed 5 bases from V and 3 bases from J; junction bases left unmatched: 7. The CDR3 spans 15 residues. CDR3 in DNA: TGTGCCAGCAGCCATCTGGGGACTATCTACAATGAGCAGTTCTTC. Translated: CASSHLGTIYNEQFF.

This clone was counted at least ten times. This sequence joins TRBV4-2 and TRBJ2-1; 8 nucleotides align to TRBD2. J lost 5 bases, V lost 4 bases, and 10 bases had no gene match. Looked up from germline, CDR1 is LGHNA and CDR2 is YNFKEQ. This CDR3 contains 16 residues. For the CDR3, the DNA is TGTGCCAGCAGCCCCTCCCCAGCGGGAGCCCACAATGAGCAGTTCTTC. Translating gives CASSPSPAGAHNEQFF.

The chain links TRBV6-4 to TRBJ2-1; 8 nucleotides match TRBD2. V trimming: 6 bases; J trimming: 2 bases; junction bases outside the gene matches: 6. The CDR3 runs to 15 residues. The germline V gene encodes CDR1 MRHNA and CDR2 SNTAGT. CDR3 residues: CASSPLAGTYNEQFF. CDR3 nucleotide sequence: TGTGCCAGCAGCCCTCTAGCGGGCACCTACAATGAGCAGTTCTTC.

The sample holds one count of this clone. V usage is TRBV7-3 and J usage is TRBJ2-6; 9 nucleotides match TRBD1. Germline CDR1 and CDR2: SGHTA and FQGTGA. J gave up 2 bases and V 5 bases, and 10 bases lay outside the gene matches. This CDR3 is 18 amino acids long. CDR3 region: CASSPFSGQGTGANVLTF. CDR3 DNA: TGTGCCAGCAGCCCCTTCTCCGGACAGGGGACTGGGGCCAACGTCCTGACTTTC.

The gene calls are TRBV19 and TRBJ2-3; 8 bases are a match to TRBD2. Germline lookup yields CDR1 LNHDA and CDR2 SQIVND (reference sequence). The trim removed 6 bases at V and 6 bases at J, leaving 5 bases unmatched. The CDR3 length is 13 residues. The CDR3 is CASSGRAQDTQYF. The CDR3 coding sequence is TGTGCCAGTAGCGGGAGGGCCCAGGATACGCAGTATTTT.

This clone has more than one count but fewer than ten. This sequence joins TRBV5-1 and TRBJ2-2, with D unresolved. The V gene's germline CDR1 is SGHRS and CDR2 YFSETQ. This CDR3 region has 12 residues. The ends were cut back, 1 base at V and 5 bases at J, with 3 bases in the middle. CDR3 nucleotides: TGCGCCAGCAGCTTGAAGACCGGGGAGCTGTTTTTT. It encodes CASSLKTGELFF.

The chain is built from TRBV11-2 and TRBJ2-7, with D uncertain. Trimming took off 4 bases at V and 6 bases at J, with 19 bases between the two ends. Germline-derived CDR1 and CDR2 are SGHAT and FQNNGV. The CDR3 sequence is 15 residues long. The DNA of the CDR3 is TGTGCCAGCAGCTCGGGCAGGTGGAGCGTGGGCGAGCAGTACTTC. It is translated as CASSSGRWSVGEQYF.

The V and J genes are TRBV6-6 and TRBJ2-7; 7 nucleotides agree with TRBD2. This CDR3 contains 15 residues. The germline CDR1 and CDR2 sequences are MNHNY and SVGAGI (reference sequence). Unmatched junction bases numbered 11, after V lost 6 bases and J lost 3 bases. CDR3 sequence (DNA): TGTGCCAGCAGATCTACCGGACTAGAGGTCTACGAGCAGTACTTC. It specifies CASRSTGLEVYEQYF.

The chain has TRBV9 and TRBJ2-1, with TRBD2 matching over 11 bases. Germline CDR1 reads SGDLS; CDR2 reads YYNGEE. Trimming cost V 4 bases and J 3 bases; bases outside gene matches: 3. The CDR3 is 15 amino acids. The CDR3 DNA reads as TGTGCCAGCAGCTCACTAGCGGGGGACTACAATGAGCAGTTCTTC. As protein: CASSSLAGDYNEQFF.

The chain recombines TRBV11-2 with TRBJ1-3; the D gene is possibly TRBD1 (5 bases). Trimming cost V 3 bases and J 0 bases, with 9 bases left between them. The CDR3 extends over 15 amino acids. The V gene's germline CDR1 is SGHAT and CDR2 FQNNGV. CDR3 DNA sequence: TGTGCCAGCAGCTTTCACAGGAACTCTGGAAACACCATATATTTT. It is translated as CASSFHRNSGNTIYF.

This clone was picked up many times. This sequence joins TRBV11-2 and TRBJ2-3; TRBD2 might be the D (5 bases). V lost 6 bases and J lost 0, with 16 bases in between. The CDR3 runs to 16 residues. CDR1 and CDR2 from the germline V gene are SGHAT and FQNNGV. The CDR3 reads CASSDREGESTDTQYF. In DNA form, the CDR3 reads TGTGCCAGCAGTGACCGAGAGGGAGAGAGCACAGATACGCAGTATTTT. Complete variable domain (other parts from reference TRBV11-2 and TRBJ2-3): EAGVAQSPRYKIIEKRQSVAFWCNPISGHATLYWYQQILGQGPKLLIQFQNNGVVDDSQLPKDRFSAERLKGVDSTLKIQPAKLEDSAVYLCASSDREGESTDTQYFGPGTRLTVL.

J is TRBJ2-6 and V is TRBV10-3, with D possibly being TRBD1 (6 bases). The CDR3 spans 16 residues. Deletions cut 4 bases from V and 2 bases from J, with 12 bases between. CDR1 and CDR2 from the germline V gene are ENHRY and SYGVKD. CDR3 sequence reads: CAISGTGPAGANVLTF. The CDR3 nucleotides are TGTGCCATCAGTGGCACAGGGCCTGCTGGGGCCAACGTCCTGACTTTC.

This clone turned up a few times. The chain employs TRBV7-3 and TRBJ2-2; possibly TRBD1 for D (6 bases). Germline lookup yields CDR1 SGHTA and CDR2 FQGTGA. V was cut by 2 bases and J by 7 bases, with 11 bases left in between. This CDR3 has 14 amino acids. CDR3: CASSLFRGGGELFF. For the CDR3, the DNA is TGTGCCAGCAGCTTATTCAGGGGTGGCGGGGAGCTGTTTTTT.

The chain couples TRBV6-6 to TRBJ1-1; D is possibly TRBD1 (6 bases). The CDR3 covers 16 residues. Deletions cut 5 bases from V and 4 bases from J, with 20 bases between. Germline CDR1 MNHNY, CDR2 SVGAGI (reference sequence). The CDR3 DNA is TGTGCCAGCAGTAGGGGGGCCGTAGTTGAGGCCACTGAAGCTTTCTTT. This sequence encodes CASSRGAVVEATEAFF.

J is TRBJ1-3 and V is TRBV11-2; D gene ambiguous. CDR1 is SGHAT, CDR2 FQNNGV, per germline. The V end was cut by 4 bases, the J end by 4 bases, with 11 bases between. CDR3 size: 14 residues. CDR3 protein: CASSSRVAGNTIYF. CDR3 DNA: TGTGCCAGCAGCTCGAGAGTAGCCGGAAACACCATATATTTT.

J is TRBJ1-1 and V is TRBV5-1; 8 positions match TRBD1. Per the germline V gene, CDR1 is SGHRS and CDR2 is YFSETQ. The CDR3 spans 13 residues. The V and J ends lost 0 bases and 10 bases, in that order; junction bases with no gene match: 5. The CDR3 protein is CASSLEGQGPAFF. In DNA form, the CDR3 reads TGCGCCAGCAGCTTGGAAGGACAGGGCCCAGCTTTCTTT.

The chain combines TRBV18 with TRBJ1-5; possible D gene TRBD1, 5 bases. Germline V lookup: CDR1 KGHSH, CDR2 LQKENI. There are 13 residues in the CDR3. The V end was cut by 2 bases, the J end by 4 bases, with 6 bases between. The CDR3: CASSPAGNQPQHF. CDR3 sequence (DNA): TGTGCCAGCTCACCAGCAGGGAATCAGCCCCAGCATTTT.

The V call is TRBV28, the J call TRBJ2-2; 7 nucleotides match TRBD2. The CDR3 runs to 19 residues. In germline, CDR1 is MDHEN, CDR2 SYDVKM. J gave up 0 bases and V 0 bases, and 10 bases lay outside the gene matches. The CDR3 loop is CASSLWWASGPSNTGELFF. For the CDR3, the DNA is TGTGCCAGCAGTTTATGGTGGGCTAGCGGTCCCTCGAACACCGGGGAGCTGTTTTTT.

The chain recombines TRBV7-3 with TRBJ2-2, with 10 bases fitting TRBD1. Per the germline V gene, CDR1 is SGHTA and CDR2 is FQGTGA. The CDR3 consists of 15 residues. Trimming cost V 5 bases and J 3 bases; bases outside gene matches: 3. DNA for the CDR3: TGTGCCAGCAGCGGGACAGGGGACTACACCGGGGAGCTGTTTTTT. This translates into CASSGTGDYTGELFF.

The chain links TRBV18 to TRBJ2-5, with 7 bases identical to TRBD2. Germline CDR1 and CDR2: KGHSH and LQKENI. V shed 2 bases, J shed 5 bases, and the junction held 8 bases outside the gene matches. This CDR3 contains 15 residues. In DNA, the CDR3 is TGTGCCAGCTCACCAACGGGAGGCTTCGGGGAGACCCAGTACTTC. Protein: CASSPTGGFGETQYF.

This clone was counted between two and nine times. The J gene is TRBJ2-1, the V gene TRBV4-1, with TRBD2 matching 8 bases. Germline V gene lookup returns CDR1 MGHRA and CDR2 YSYEKL. This CDR3 contains 14 residues. The V gene end was trimmed by 2 bases and the J gene end by 6 bases; junction bases not matched to a gene: 3. CDR3 nucleotides: TGCGCCAGCAGCCAACGGCTAGCGGGCAATGAGCAGTTCTTC. Translated, it gives CASSQRLAGNEQFF.

This chain connects TRBV28 to TRBJ1-3; 8 positions match TRBD1. CDR3 size: 14 residues. Germline-derived CDR1 and CDR2 are MDHEN and SYDVKM. With V trimmed by 4 bases and J by 4 bases, 3 bases remained unmatched. For the CDR3, the DNA is TGTGCCAGCAGTTGGACAGGGCGAGGAAACACCATATATTTT. Protein: CASSWTGRGNTIYF. Looking up the rest from reference TRBV28 and TRBJ1-3 gives the full variable domain: DVKVTQSSRYLVKRTGEKVFLECVQDMDHENMFWYRQDPGLGLRLIYFSYDVKMKEKGDIPEGYSVSREKKERFSLILESASTNQTSMYLCASSWTGRGNTIYFGEGSWLTVV.

V and J are TRBV6-1 and TRBJ1-4; D ambiguous. V was pared by 0 bases and J by 8 bases, with 7 bases between. CDR1 and CDR2 (germline): MNHNS, SASEGT. The CDR3 is 13 residues long. DNA of the CDR3: TGTGCCAGCAGTGAAGCGCGCTGGGAAAAACTGTTTTTT. It specifies CASSEARWEKLFF.

This rearrangement joins TRBV7-2 to TRBJ2-1; no reliable D call. The CDR3 runs 11 residues. CDR1 is SGHTA, CDR2 FQGNSA, per germline. Deletions cut 2 bases from V and 13 bases from J, with 9 bases between. CDR3 in amino acids: CASSLLWGQFF. Here the CDR3 DNA reads TGTGCCAGCAGCTTACTCTGGGGTCAGTTCTTC.

The chain is built from TRBV4-2 and TRBJ2-5; 12 nucleotides match TRBD1. With V trimmed by 4 bases and J by 4 bases, 13 bases remained unmatched. Germline loops: CDR1 LGHNA, CDR2 YNFKEQ. The CDR3 has 18 residues. The CDR3 DNA reads as TGTGCCAGCAGCCGGATTTCCGGGACAGGGGGCAATGGAGAGACCCAGTACTTC. Its translation: CASSRISGTGGNGETQYF.

The genes are TRBV6-6 and TRBJ2-1; D is ambiguous. Germline CDR1 MNHNY, CDR2 SVGAGI (reference sequence). The CDR3 loop spans 13 amino acids. V was cut by 2 bases and J by 5 bases, with 7 bases left in between. The CDR3 coding sequence is TGTGCCAGCAGTTACCCGCCGAACAATGAGCAGTTCTTC. This sequence encodes CASSYPPNNEQFF.

This chain links TRBV25-1 with TRBJ2-5, with D unclear. In germline, CDR1 is MGHDK, CDR2 SYGVNS. This CDR3 has 12 amino acids. Trimming shortened V by 4 bases and J by 1 base, and 4 bases separated the two germline ends. The chain's CDR3 is CASSVGQETQYF. CDR3 sequence (DNA): TGTGCCAGCAGTGTGGGCCAAGAGACCCAGTACTTC.

V gene TRBV28 combines with J gene TRBJ2-3, with D unresolved. This CDR3 contains 16 residues. The V gene's germline CDR1 is MDHEN and CDR2 SYDVKM. V lost 1 base to trimming and J lost 2 bases, with 13 bases between them. The CDR3 nucleotides read TGTGCCAGCAGTTTATCCCTTGGACGGGCCACAGATACGCAGTATTTT. Translating gives CASSLSLGRATDTQYF.

This chain joins TRBV30 and TRBJ2-7; tentative D call: TRBD2 (6 bases). Germline-derived CDR1 and CDR2 are GTSNPN and SVGIG (reference sequence). CDR3 length equals 13 residues. V gave up 5 bases and J gave up 7 bases, with 18 bases separating them. The CDR3 spells CAWARGGAWEQYF. The CDR3, as DNA: TGTGCCTGGGCCCGAGGAGGGGCGTGGGAGCAGTACTTC.

This clone was picked up one time. The rearrangement links TRBV6-6 to TRBJ2-5; D may be TRBD2 (7 bases). V lost 5 bases to trimming and J lost 7 bases, with 14 bases between them. CDR3 size: 13 residues. Germline loops: CDR1 MNHNY, CDR2 SVGAGI (reference sequence). The CDR3 region is CASSPVRGGTQYF. In nucleotides, the CDR3 is TGTGCCAGCAGTCCCGTTAGGGGGGGGACCCAGTACTTC.